The clone carrying this T cell receptor (beta chain) was observed a single time. The sample is drawn from a study of blood T cell repertoires in COVID-19. The CDR3 is 13 amino acids. V lost 2 bases and J 7 bases, leaving 12 bases between the germline ends. Germline V gene data show CDR1 as SGHRS and CDR2 as YFSETQ. TCRdb's copy holds only in-frame clones and misses some; the assay was immunoSEQ multiplex PCR. This sample carries approximately 500,000 clones, roughly nine tenths of them seen once, and the ten largest clones take about 8%. Sequenced: peripheral blood. This chain joins TRBV5-1 and TRBJ1-1; D possibly corresponds to TRBD1 (5 bases). The receptor was isolated from a woman between 50 and 59 years old with COVID-19, enrolled during active disease. The CDR3: CASSLDRRSEAFF. In DNA, the CDR3 is TGCGCCAGCAGCTTAGACAGAAGGAGTGAAGCTTTCTTT.